A selection of T cell receptor beta chains follows, all from one sample in a study of cytotoxic CD8 clonotypes in ibrutinib-treated CLL. TCRdb's copy holds only in-frame clones and misses some; the assay was immunoSEQ multiplex PCR. The sample has 150,000 to 200,000 clones, 88% seen once. The sample in question was PBMCs, obtained at disease progression, from a patient treated with ibrutinib. The source of these receptors is a human donor with chronic lymphocytic leukemia. Each CDR3 is given with its conserved first and last residue. Fields, in order: V gene, clone size, J gene, CDR3 protein. The listing skips clone size in some rows; elsewhere it reads once, few, many or a size class.

>TRBV7-9|NA|TRBJ1-2
CASSFQSDSGYTF
>TRBV6-1|NA|TRBJ1-2
CASSRDGTSGYTF
>TRBV7-9|NA|TRBJ1-2
CASSPEMEGVNGYTF
>TRBV4-1|NA|TRBJ2-3
CASSQFASGTSTDTQYF
>TRBV2|NA|TRBJ1-1
CASSVAGLTNTEAFF
>TRBV18|NA|TRBJ2-7
CASSPPGGRGQAYEQYF
>TRBV5-1|once|TRBJ1-5
CASSPGPQGPEQPQHF
>TRBV19|NA|TRBJ2-5
CASSLAGRETQYF
>TRBV9|NA|TRBJ1-3
CASSPRGDRILGSGNTIYF
>TRBV21-1|few|TRBJ2-3
CASSKEASGYTDTQYF
>TRBV5-1|NA|TRBJ2-3
CASSFDSTDTQYF
>TRBV14|NA|TRBJ1-2
CASSPNVGGKYGYTF
>TRBV19|NA|TRBJ2-4
CASSMRAPAGQNIQYF